This passage covers 28 T cell receptor beta chains from one sample sequenced in a study of T-cell memory formation after mild COVID-19. TCRdb used MiXCR to reprocess the 5' RACE reads, holding one entry per CDR3 protein. The sample has 250,000 to 300,000 distinct CDR3 sequences, 7.5% to 9.5% seen once. Source material: PBMCs or a T cell subset sorted from them (not recorded which). The receptors were sampled from a man aged 18 to 30 who had mild COVID-19 (a few samples of this study predate the infection). Cell type and time point are not known.

The chain combines TRBV12-3 or TRBV12-4 with TRBJ1-1, with D uncertain. There are 14 residues in the CDR3. The ends were cut back, 2 bases at V and 4 bases at J, with 11 bases in the middle. The CDR3 DNA sequence: TGTGCCAGCAGTTTATTTCGGCGGTCCACTGAAGCTTTCTTT. It yields the protein CASSLFRRSTEAFF.

This clonotype was counted between two and nine times. A much larger clone lies one base from this, so it may be a read error. Lacking the conserved final phenylalanine or tryptophan, this CDR3 likely reflects a read error. V and J are TRBV7-9 and TRBJ2-1; D remains ambiguous. CDR3 length: 14 amino acids. CDR1 and CDR2 from the germline V gene are SEHNR and FQNEAQ (reference sequence). Trimming shortened V by 4 bases and J by 5 bases, and 12 bases separated the two germline ends. The CDR3 nucleotides are TGTGCCAGCAGCTGGTCACAGCTGGACAATGAGCAGTTCTCC. Translated, it gives CASSWSQLDNEQFS.

This chain links TRBV3-1 with TRBJ1-3; D is ambiguous. The V end was cut by 0 bases, the J end by 9 bases, with 15 bases between. Germline values: CDR1 LGHDT, CDR2 YNNKEL (reference sequence). The CDR3 loop spans 15 amino acids. The CDR3 reads CASSQEVWVESTIYF. Here the CDR3 DNA reads TGTGCCAGCAGCCAAGAGGTGTGGGTTGAGAGCACCATATATTTT.

The chain joins TRBV21-1 to TRBJ1-1. TRBV21-1 is reported as a pseudogene. The CDR3 is 15 amino acids. CDR3 nucleotides: TGTGCCAGCAGCGGGGGTGGGACTGAGAACACTGAAGCTTTCTTT. It encodes CASSGGGTENTEAFF.

This clonotype was seen a few times. The chain recombines TRBV30 with TRBJ2-1; tentative D call: TRBD2 (6 bases). Germline V lookup: CDR1 GTSNPN, CDR2 SVGIG (reference sequence). The CDR3 sequence is 13 residues long. Deletions cut 0 bases from V and 6 bases from J, with 9 bases between. In nucleotides, the CDR3 is TGTGCCTGGAGTGTGGACTACCTCAATGAGCAGTTCTTC. The encoded protein is CAWSVDYLNEQFF. Looking up the rest from reference TRBV30 and TRBJ2-1 gives the full variable domain: SQTIHQWPATLVQPVGSPLSLECTVEGTSNPNLYWYRQAAGRGLQLLFYSVGIGQISSEVPQNLSASRPQDRQFILSSKKLLLSDSGFYLCAWSVDYLNEQFFGPGTRLTVL.

This clonotype was seen a handful of times. The DNA of the CDR3 is TGTGCCACCAGTGATGTGGGCACCGAGCAGTACTTC. Translation: CATSDVGTEQYF. V and J are TRBV24-1 and TRBJ2-7; D not resolved. CDR3 length: 12 amino acids. CDR1 KGHDR and CDR2 SFDVKD come from the germline V gene. The V gene lost 3 bases and the J gene lost 6 bases, with 8 bases spanning the gap.

V and J are TRBV5-1 and TRBJ1-6; no clear D. The CDR3 sequence is 15 residues long. V was shortened by 0 bases and J by 0 bases, with 4 bases between the two germline ends. Germline CDR1 is SGHRS and CDR2 is YFSETQ. CDR3 sequence: CASSLGTSYNSPLHF. The CDR3 DNA is TGCGCCAGCAGCTTGGGGACCTCCTATAATTCACCCCTCCACTTT.

This clonotype came up many times. This chain uses TRBV18 with TRBJ2-7; D is unresolved. The V end lost 3 bases, the J end lost 6 bases, and 12 bases lay between the germline ends. The CDR3 has 13 residues. Germline V gene data show CDR1 as KGHSH and CDR2 as LQKENI. The CDR3 sequence is CASSPSDGSEQYV. CDR3 nucleotides: TGTGCCAGCTCACCGAGTGACGGTTCCGAGCAGTACGTC.

The chain links TRBV25-1 to TRBJ2-3; D is perhaps TRBD1 or TRBD2 (5 bases each). Deletions cut 11 bases from V and 5 bases from J, with 11 bases between. The CDR3 is made up of 11 amino acids. Germline CDR1 reads MGHDK; CDR2 reads SYGVNS. Here the CDR3 DNA reads TGTGCCTCGGGGACGTTAGATACGCAGTATTTT. This encodes CASGTLDTQYF.

This clonotype was seen only a few times. The chain uses TRBV7-8 and TRBJ2-5, with D unresolved. The CDR3 extends over 14 amino acids. V lost 1 base and J 4 bases, leaving 10 bases between the germline ends. Looked up from germline, CDR1 is SGHVS and CDR2 is FQNEAQ. The CDR3 bases are TGTGCCAGCAGCTTAGAGGCATCTCTAGAGACCCAGTACTTC. This translates into CASSLEASLETQYF.

Only a few counts were recorded for this clonotype. The chain uses TRBV6-5 and TRBJ1-6; 7 bases line up with TRBD1. The CDR3 extends over 15 amino acids. The ends lost 2 bases at V and 11 bases at J; junction bases unmatched: 9. From germline, CDR1 is MNHEY and CDR2 SVGAGI. CDR3 sequence reads: CASSYGGQGGAPLHF. The CDR3 DNA sequence: TGTGCCAGCAGTTACGGGGGTCAGGGGGGGGCACCCCTCCACTTT.

V is TRBV20-1 and J is TRBJ2-7; tentative D call: TRBD1 (6 bases). CDR1 DFQATT and CDR2 SNEGSKA come from the germline V gene (reference sequence). The V end was cut by 2 bases, the J end by 4 bases, with 15 bases between. The CDR3 is 14 amino acids. The CDR3 protein is CSARHPGQKYEQYF. The DNA for the CDR3 is TGCAGTGCTAGACACCCGGGACAAAAGTACGAGCAGTACTTC.

This clonotype appeared a few times. The gene calls are TRBV4-3 and TRBJ1-6, with D possibly TRBD1 on 5 matching bases. CDR1 is LGHNA and CDR2 is YSLEER in the germline V gene. The CDR3 runs to 15 residues. V lost 0 bases, J lost 10 bases, and 13 bases lay in between. Here the CDR3 reads CASSQDPGVRSPLHF. CDR3 DNA: TGCGCCAGCAGCCAAGATCCGGGGGTCCGGTCACCCCTCCACTTT.

This clonotype was detected ten times or more. V gene TRBV5-6 combines with J gene TRBJ2-3, with D hard to call. Between the trimmed V and J ends, which lost 0 bases and 5 bases, there was a span of 7 bases. Per the germline V gene, CDR1 is SGHDT and CDR2 is YYEEEE. This CDR3 has 13 amino acids. CDR3 DNA: TGTGCCAGCAGCTTGGCAAGTAGAGATACGCAGTATTTT. This sequence encodes CASSLASRDTQYF.

Only a few counts were recorded for this clonotype. This sequence joins TRBV9 and TRBJ2-3; D is unresolved. V lost 3 bases, J lost 4 bases, and 6 bases lay in between. Germline CDR1 is SGDLS and CDR2 is YYNGEE. This CDR3 contains 12 residues. The CDR3 DNA sequence: TGTGCCAGCAGCGGTAGACCAGATACGCAGTATTTT. Amino acids: CASSGRPDTQYF. Combining the CDR3 with reference TRBV9 and TRBJ2-3 gives the whole variable domain DSGVTQTPKHLITATGQRVTLRCSPRSGDLSVYWYQQSLDQGLQFLIQYYNGEERAKGNILERFSAQQFPDLHSELNLSSLELGDSALYFCASSGRPDTQYFGPGTRLTVL.

This clonotype was picked up many times. The J gene is TRBJ2-2, the V gene TRBV5-1; TRBD2 might be the D (6 bases). The CDR3 is made up of 14 amino acids. The V end lost 9 bases, the J end lost 0 bases, and 12 bases lay between the germline ends. The germline V gene encodes CDR1 SGHRS and CDR2 YFSETQ. The CDR3 coding sequence is TGCGCCACCCGTCCTAGCGCGAACACCGGGGAGCTGTTTTTT. Protein: CATRPSANTGELFF.

The chain joins TRBV5-1 to TRBJ2-7; 7 nucleotides align to TRBD1. The CDR3 has 14 amino acids. Germline lookup yields CDR1 SGHRS and CDR2 YFSETQ. V lost 5 bases to trimming and J lost 9 bases; unmatched junction nucleotides: 14. This CDR3 is CASSPRQGSLGQYF. The CDR3 DNA follows: TGCGCCAGCAGTCCGAGACAGGGAAGCCTCGGGCAGTACTTC.

V and J are TRBV7-9 and TRBJ2-1; D is unclear. The V and J ends lost 5 bases and 3 bases respectively, with 20 bases between them. This CDR3 spans 17 amino acids. Germline loops: CDR1 SEHNR, CDR2 FQNEAQ (reference sequence). The CDR3 DNA reads TGTGCCAGCAGCGCCAGACCCAGGTCGGGCTTCTACAATGAGCAGTTCTTC. Residues: CASSARPRSGFYNEQFF.

This clonotype occurred a few times. The V call is TRBV6-4, the J call TRBJ1-6; 7 bases fit TRBD1. The length of the CDR3 is 14 residues. The J segment lost 9 bases and the V segment lost 2 bases, leaving 4 bases of the junction unmatched. Germline values: CDR1 MRHNA, CDR2 SNTAGT. The CDR3 DNA reads as TGTGCCAGCAGTGACGGGACAGAGACTTCACCCCTCCACTTT. Translating it yields CASSDGTETSPLHF.

The chain couples TRBV18 to TRBJ1-1; no definite D call. V was cut by 9 bases and J by 0 bases, with 8 bases left in between. The CDR3 length is 12 residues. Germline CDR1 is KGHSH and CDR2 is LQKENI. The CDR3 coding sequence is TGTGCCAGTAAGGAGCTGAACACTGAAGCTTTCTTT. This encodes CASKELNTEAFF. The full variable domain, rest sourced from reference TRBV18 and TRBJ1-1, is NAGVMQNPRHLVRRRGQEARLRCSPMKGHSHVYWYRQLPEEGLKFMVYLQKENIIDESGMPKERFSAEFPKEGPSILRIQQVVRGDSAAYFCASKELNTEAFFGQGTRLTVV.

V usage is TRBV4-3 and J usage is TRBJ2-3; D is unresolved. This CDR3 comprises 15 residues. The V end was cut by 3 bases, the J end by 0 bases, with 10 bases between. Germline CDR1 reads LGHNA; CDR2 reads YSLEER. In DNA, the CDR3 is TGCGCCAGCAGCCAGGAAGAGGACAGCACAGATACGCAGTATTTT. This codes for CASSQEEDSTDTQYF.

This clonotype showed up just a few times. The chain uses TRBV7-2 and TRBJ2-7; the match to TRBD2 covers 13 bases. Germline CDR1 is SGHTA and CDR2 is FQGNSA. The CDR3 sequence is 14 residues long. Losses at the gene ends were 3 bases for V and 7 bases for J; bases not matched to a gene: 3. The CDR3 nucleotides read TGTGCCAGCAGCTTGGGACTAGCGGGATGGGAGCAGTACTTC. Amino acids: CASSLGLAGWEQYF.

This clonotype occurred many times. CDR3 amino acids: CSAEDGAGDTQYF. CDR3 sequence (DNA): TGCAGTGCAGAGGACGGGGCCGGAGATACGCAGTATTTT. The chain uses TRBV20-1 and TRBJ2-3, with D perhaps given as TRBD1 or TRBD2 (5 bases each). CDR3 size: 13 residues. The germline V and J ends were trimmed by 6 bases and 5 bases, with 15 bases remaining between them. Germline CDR1 DFQATT, CDR2 SNEGSKA (reference sequence).

This clonotype has only a few counts. J is TRBJ2-7 and V is TRBV4-3; 10 nucleotides line up with TRBD2. The CDR3 spans 19 residues. The J segment lost 6 bases and the V segment lost 0 bases, leaving 17 bases of the junction unmatched. The germline V gene has CDR1 LGHNA and CDR2 YSLEER. CDR3 loop: CASSQEVGSGGAISREQYF. The CDR3 nucleotides are TGCGCCAGCAGCCAAGAAGTCGGCAGCGGGGGGGCCATATCTCGCGAGCAGTACTTC.

This clonotype was seen repeatedly, ten times or more. The gene calls are TRBV12-3 or TRBV12-4 and TRBJ2-7, with D tentatively TRBD1 or TRBD2 (6 bases each). The CDR3 spans 14 residues. The V and J ends lost 3 bases and 3 bases respectively, with 12 bases between them. The CDR3 DNA sequence: TGTGCCAGCAGTTTGGCGGGACACCTCTACGAGCAGTACTTC. Amino acids: CASSLAGHLYEQYF.

This clonotype has a handful of counts. The V call is TRBV4-2, the J call TRBJ2-3, with D perhaps given as TRBD1 or TRBD2 (6 bases each). V lost 0 bases, J lost 3 bases, and 10 bases lay in between. The CDR3 is made up of 15 amino acids. Per germline, CDR1 LGHNA and CDR2 YNFKEQ. CDR3 DNA sequence: TGTGCCAGCAGCCAAGATTGGGGGGCGACAGATACGCAGTATTTT. Protein: CASSQDWGATDTQYF.

Comments on this clonotype: One junction end does not reproduce the germline sequence, and a read error may be involved. The chain recombines TRBV19 with TRBJ2-1; 15 bases map to TRBD2. Per the germline V gene, CDR1 is LNHDA and CDR2 is SQIVND (reference sequence). CDR3 length equals 14 residues. The chain's CDR3 is CASRGSGLAGGKLF. For the CDR3, the DNA is TGTGCCAGTAGGGGATCGGGACTAGCGGGGGGTAAACTCTTC.

This clonotype was detected a few times. The rearrangement joins TRBV18 to TRBJ1-1; D is unresolved. Germline loops: CDR1 KGHSH, CDR2 LQKENI. With 3 bases removed from V and 0 bases from J, the gap between germline ends came to 11 bases. There are 15 residues in the CDR3. The CDR3 protein is CASSPMAVLNTEAFF. DNA for the CDR3: TGTGCCAGCTCACCCATGGCGGTTTTGAACACTGAAGCTTTCTTT.